A selection of T cell receptor beta chains follows, all from one sample in a study of blood T cell repertoires in COVID-19. Assay used: immunoSEQ multiplex PCR; TCRdb lists only in-frame clones, some missing. The table lists about 240,000 clones, approximately 86% of them singletons. Sequenced sample: PBMCs or T cells enriched from blood (not recorded which). Source of these receptors: a woman in her thirties or forties with acute COVID-19. The CDR3 runs from the conserved cysteine through the conserved F or W. D genes are given only for firm matches. Some rows have no size entry. The others give once, few or many, or a class for an expanded clone.

J gene	clone size	D gene	V gene	CDR3 length	CDR3 protein	CDR3 DNA
TRBJ2-1	once	NA	TRBV5-1	14	CASSFAETWNEQFF	TGCGCCAGCAGCTTTGCAGAGACATGGAATGAGCAGTTCTTC
TRBJ2-1	NA	TRBD2	TRBV9	16	CASSFRQLAGAYEQFF	TGTGCCAGCAGCTTCCGACAACTAGCGGGAGCCTATGAGCAGTTCTTC
TRBJ2-7	once	NA	TRBV27	14	CASSLSAGIDEQYF	TGTGCCAGCAGTTTATCGGCAGGGATAGACGAGCAGTACTTC
TRBJ2-1	few	TRBD2	TRBV7-9	16	CASSLGSSGRAPEQFF	TGTGCCAGCAGCTTAGGATCTAGCGGGAGGGCCCCTGAGCAGTTCTTC
TRBJ2-1	NA	NA	TRBV18	12	CASSPRGLEQFF	TGTGCCAGCTCACCACGTGGACTGGAGCAGTTCTTC
TRBJ1-1	NA	NA	TRBV29-1	14	CSVEPGSPYTEAFF	TGCAGCGTTGAGCCAGGGTCCCCATACACTGAAGCTTTCTTT
TRBJ2-1	once	TRBD2	TRBV6-5	14	CASSYVRGSYEQFF	TGTGCCAGCAGTTACGTTCGCGGGAGCTATGAGCAGTTCTTC
TRBJ2-3	NA	NA	TRBV7-2	13	CASSLQYTDTQYF	TGTGCCAGCAGCCTCCAGTACACAGATACGCAGTATTTT
TRBJ1-2	NA	TRBD1	TRBV5-1	14	CASSLPTGSDGYTF	TGCGCCAGCAGCTTACCGACAGGGTCGGATGGCTACACCTTC
TRBJ2-7	NA	TRBD2	TRBV7-9	13	CASSSGGVYEQYF	TGTGCCAGCAGCTCGGGAGGGGTCTACGAGCAGTACTTC
TRBJ2-7	NA	NA	TRBV18	15	CASSPSTSVSYEQYF	TGTGCCAGCTCACCCTCGACATCTGTCTCCTACGAGCAGTACTTC
TRBJ1-1	NA	TRBD1	TRBV6-5	14	CASSYGQANTEAFF	TGTGCCAGCAGCTACGGACAGGCGAACACTGAAGCTTTCTTT
TRBJ2-7	NA	TRBD1	TRBV7-3	14	CASSPTGGMYEQYF	TGTGCCAGCAGCCCGACAGGGGGGATGTACGAGCAGTACTTC
TRBJ1-5	NA	NA	TRBV9	14	CASSAQGGGQPQHF	TGTGCCAGCAGCGCACAGGGAGGGGGTCAGCCCCAGCATTTT
TRBJ2-1	NA	TRBD2	TRBV7-8	16	CASSLGLAGDYNEQFF	TGTGCCAGCAGCTTAGGGCTAGCGGGGGACTACAATGAGCAGTTCTTC
TRBJ2-2	once	NA	TRBV13	16	CASTFTGRGNTGELFF	TGTGCCAGCACCTTTACGGGCAGGGGGAACACCGGGGAGCTGTTTTTT